This T cell receptor beta chain was sequenced in a study of blood T cells in healthy people across ages (dated by TCRdb to the mid-2010s). About the study as a whole: In model experiments, template switching captured about one uniquely barcoded TCR beta cDNA molecule for every two T cells. To track age-related changes in TCR beta repertoire diversity, the study relied on deep sequencing normalized with unique cDNA molecular identifiers. The donors were split into four age groups: young (average around 15 years), middle-aged (39), aged (62) and long-lived (about 74). To avoid experimental bias, donors of different ages were distributed randomly across sequencing lanes. Two additional independent replicas of 1 million unique cDNA reads from the same blood draw were analyzed for two donors (one aged 18 to 30 and one aged 80 or older).

Libraries were made using 5' RACE. Sequencing was performed on an Illumina HiSeq 2500. A second roughly 7 to 11 cycle PCR used a sample-barcoded 5' primer and a J-beta primer mix. Each TCR beta cDNA molecule received a unique molecular identifier from a template-switch 5' adaptor carrying 12 random nucleotides. Each sample yielded at least 3 million CDR3-containing paired-end reads. The Mint cDNA synthesis kit, primed by a TRBC-specific oligonucleotide, was used to synthesize first-strand cDNA from all RNA. Following uracil-DNA glycosylase treatment, all cDNA underwent a first 18-cycle PCR with the universal primers M1SS and BC2_uni_R. Per the source publication's procedure: For normalization, 1 million high-quality reads, each with a distinct molecular identifier, were randomly selected from each sample. Reads with shared molecular identifiers were discarded instead of being binned into consensus sequences. MiTCR, with a Q25 quality threshold and the strictest error-elimination algorithm, was used for CDR3 identification, clonotype clustering and error correction. Lower-bound total TCR beta diversity was estimated with a nonparametric unseen species model using Euler transformation. The public reads were run again by TCRdb, first through fastp at Q25 and then through MiXCR, and only productive beta chains were kept. Each CDR3 protein appears once, grouped with its most common genes and DNA. TCRdb's processing, not the study's, gives the V and J calls here. The sample yields around 990,000 distinct CDR3 sequences; approximately 38% were counted once. The ten largest clones take up roughly 13% of the sample.

What the research found in general, with its limitations: Observed TCR beta diversity per million T cells fell roughly linearly with age, and a significant reduction was already apparent by age roughly 40. Compared with the aged group, the long-lived group had more naive CD4+ T cells, fewer expanded clones and increased TCR diversity, suggesting age selection. Bulk unsorted PBMC profiling prevented conclusive comparison of naive and antigen-experienced compartments. A strong correlation was found between observed TCR beta diversity and the percentage of naive T cells measured by flow cytometry. Because the CMV infection status of the donors was unknown, age-related changes in expanded clonotypes may potentially have been confounded. Total diversity estimates from one million sequenced T cells were considered lower bounds and underestimates.

As concerns this clonotype: The antigen this receptor binds is unknown. Base qualities were left out, and no much larger clone turns up one base away.

The V end loses 1 base and the J end loses 4 bases, and a stretch of 13 bases separates them. CDR1 and CDR2, looked up from the germline V gene, are SGHTA and FQGNSA. The CDR3 contains 15 residues, cysteine and phenylalanine counted. Just CDR3 DNA is preserved here, 45 bases in frame from base 1. The approximately 39 donors, aged about 6 to 95 years, were systemically healthy Caucasian individuals from Russia. Each donor gave 8 to 10 milliliters of peripheral blood, drawn into EDTA-treated Vacutainer tubes. PBMCs were isolated by Ficoll-Paque density-gradient centrifugation, with at least 7 million obtained per sample. Total RNA, at least 5 micrograms per sample, was extracted from PBMCs with Trizol reagent. The percentages of naive CD45RAhigh/CD27high T cells were determined by flow cytometry on a PBMC aliquot from every donor.

In this chain, TRBV7-2 is recombined with TRBJ1-2, with no D gene named confidently. This TCR was sampled from a man in his late teens or twenties in good health. The sample taken for sequencing was blood. The nucleotide sequence reads TGTGCCAGCAGCTTAGATCCGGGCCGGATCTATGGCTACACCTTC. Its protein product is CASSLDPGRIYGYTF.